This entry concerns a single T cell receptor (beta chain). This clone's antigen is unknown. The record has no base qualities; no much larger clone is one base away. Collaborating institutions collected whole blood in K2EDTA tubes following their own protocols. For TCRbeta analysis, collaborators shipped samples as frozen whole blood, isolated PBMCs, or DNA extracted from either of those sample types. The data were obtained in a study of blood T cell repertoires in COVID-19 (dated by TCRdb to 2020 to 2021). For the study in its entirety: Samples covering the acute and convalescent phases of COVID-19 were provided by collaborators in the United States, Italy and Spain. Subjects who had been exposed to COVID-19, were actively infected with it, or had recovered from it provided the deeply sampled blood TCRbeta repertoires that made up the dataset. Nearly every sample came with metadata listing a de-identified subject ID, COVID-19 status, age in years and sex. The prospective study material was composed of cDNA or gDNA derived from T cells, B-cell-depleted T cells, or PBMCs. The samples were drawn from two sources: the first 160 participants of the ongoing ImmuneRACE study, and over 950 subjects contributed by 6 global collaborators. The repertoires were made available in a free public database intended to serve as a resource for research on the immune response to SARS-CoV-2. Where HLA class I and class II types were available, the types were taken from metadata supplied by the sample provider, not from assay-based typing. What the work shows at the level of the full study, not this receptor alone: The amount of clinical and demographic metadata varied by source and participant and was provided uncurated.

Sequences KGHSH (CDR1) and LQKENI (CDR2) are obtained from the germline V gene. The CDR3 holds 16 amino acids from the cysteine to the phenylalanine. Just CDR3 DNA is preserved here, 48 bases in frame from base 1. Relative to germline, V is missing 8 bases and J is missing 1 base, with 11 bases of the junction outside any gene match. TCRbeta CDR3 regions were amplified from genomic DNA by means of the immunoSEQ Assay, a bias-controlled multiplex PCR. Under the source paper's analysis protocol: Within the assay, amplification of reference gene primers was used to estimate how many nucleated cells each sample contained. To quantify the absolute abundance of each unique TCRbeta CDR3 rearrangement, sequence reads were collapsed and filtered. For each sample, productive Simpson clonality was calculated by taking the square root of Simpson's diversity index across productive rearrangements. This is the immuneACCESS table as TCRdb keeps it, with only in-frame sequences that have V and J called. A part of the clones is gone; compared with another copy, unresolved V genes explain less than half, and the rest is unexplained. D and trimming come from the DNA, and the V and J calls and clone size come from that table. Across this sample there are approximately 190,000 clones, with over 80% seen only once. Of the sample, approximately 5.4% is held by the ten largest clones.

Sequencing was done on a sample of peripheral blood. The TCR was taken from a young woman with acute or convalescent COVID-19. The chain links TRBV18 with TRBJ2-1; TRBD2 fits 7 bases in the junction. The CDR3 protein sequence reads: CASRGVRLGSYNEQFF. The DNA is TGTGCCAGCCGGGGGGTTCGTTTGGGGTCCTACAATGAGCAGTTCTTC.